This record looks at one T cell receptor (beta chain) sequence and its context. The antigen remains undetermined. This record belongs to a study of PD-1 blockade in classical Hodgkin lymphoma. Study-wide context: Nivolumab 3 mg/kg was given intravenously every 2 weeks. Broader study findings: Newly diagnosed and completely responding patients shared comparable baseline diversity.

Every patient relapsed after autologous stem cell transplantation, and brentuximab vedotin exposure varied. Best responses were complete response, partial response or progressive disease. Repertoires were generated with immunoSEQ multiplex PCR, while TCRdb's copy carries only in-frame clones and drops some. The sample shows under 80,000 clones, over 70% of them seen only once. The length of the CDR3 is 13 residues. The germline V gene encodes CDR1 MNHNY and CDR2 SVGAGI (reference sequence). The V end lost 2 bases, the J end lost 3 bases, and 8 bases lay between the germline ends. This receptor was taken from a human donor with classical Hodgkin lymphoma. The sequencing here drew on peripheral blood mononuclear cells (PBMCs), taken before the second cycle of nivolumab. V usage is TRBV6-6 and J usage is TRBJ2-7; D is perhaps TRBD2 (6 bases). In DNA form, the CDR3 reads TGTGCCAGCAGTTACGTGGGGGGCTACGAGCAGTACTTC. This gives the protein CASSYVGGYEQYF.